This T cell receptor (beta chain) was found in a study of beta chain features in type 1 diabetes. Points from the study as a whole: TCRB CDR3s from Type 1 diabetes patients were moderately but significantly shorter in all four CD4+ subsets.

In the case of this clone: Its antigen is still unknown. Other DNA sequences from this sample encode an identical CDR3 as well.

What was sequenced were expressed TCRB transcripts, since all of the isolated RNA had been reverse transcribed. Profiled with immunoSEQ multiplex PCR; TCRdb holds only in-frame clones, not every one. This sample carries hundreds of thousands of clones, 15% of them seen once, and the ten largest clones take around 0.095%. The clonotype comes from a man between 18 and 35 years old in good health. Sequencing used naive CD4+ T cells from blood.

The CDR3 sequence: CASRRRSTGELFF. Written as DNA, the CDR3 is TGTGCCAGCAGGAGAAGATCCACCGGGGAGCTGTTTTTT. This rearrangement joins TRBV28 to TRBJ2-2, with D hard to call. The V end lost 6 bases, the J end lost 4 bases, and 9 bases lay between the germline ends. CDR1 and CDR2 (germline): MDHEN, SYDVKM. CDR3 size: 13 residues.